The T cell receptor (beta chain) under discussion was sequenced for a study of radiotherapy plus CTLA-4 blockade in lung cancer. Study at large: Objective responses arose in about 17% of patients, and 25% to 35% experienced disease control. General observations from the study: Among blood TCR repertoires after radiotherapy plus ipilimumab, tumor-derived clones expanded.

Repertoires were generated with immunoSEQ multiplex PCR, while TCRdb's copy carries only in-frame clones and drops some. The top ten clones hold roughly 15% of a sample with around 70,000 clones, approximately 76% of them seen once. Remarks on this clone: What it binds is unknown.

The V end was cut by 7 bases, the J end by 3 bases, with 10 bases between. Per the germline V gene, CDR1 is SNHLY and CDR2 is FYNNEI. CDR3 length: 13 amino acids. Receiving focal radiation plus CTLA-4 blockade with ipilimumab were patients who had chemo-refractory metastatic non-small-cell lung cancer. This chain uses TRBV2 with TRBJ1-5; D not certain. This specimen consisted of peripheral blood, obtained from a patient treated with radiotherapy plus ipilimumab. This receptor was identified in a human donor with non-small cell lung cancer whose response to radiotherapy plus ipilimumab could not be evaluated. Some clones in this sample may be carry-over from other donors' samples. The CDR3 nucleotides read TGTGCCAGCACTGACGGTTTCAATCAGCCCCAGCATTTT. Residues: CASTDGFNQPQHF.